These 18 T cell receptor beta chains were sequenced from one sample in a study of cytomegalovirus exposure and HLA in healthy donors. PCR primers comprised 60 Vbeta and 13 Jbeta primers. Profiled with immunoSEQ multiplex PCR; TCRdb holds only in-frame clones, not every one. The repertoire has roughly 180,000 clones, about 9% of them found once; the top ten carry less than 1.5%. Sequencing used PBMCs. The receptors here all came from a woman aged 25 to 45 in good health and CMV-seropositive.

This clone was seen a handful of times. CDR3 region: CASSENRWGAPPLNTEAFF. The DNA for the CDR3 is TGTGCCAGCAGTGAAAATCGTTGGGGCGCACCCCCTTTGAACACTGAAGCTTTCTTT. This chain joins TRBV6-1 and TRBJ1-1; TRBD1 might be the D (5 bases). V lost 2 bases to trimming and J lost 0 bases, with 22 bases between them. Per germline, CDR1 MNHNS and CDR2 SASEGT. This CDR3 is 19 amino acids long.

This clone has just a few counts. The chain combines TRBV5-1 with TRBJ2-7; 8 bases map to TRBD1. Looked up from germline, CDR1 is SGHRS and CDR2 is YFSETQ. Trimming took 6 bases from V and 3 from J; bases not matched to a gene: 11. The CDR3 loop spans 15 amino acids. This CDR3 reads CASNLAGGENYEQYF. The CDR3 region has the DNA TGCGCCAGCAATCTGGCAGGGGGCGAAAACTACGAGCAGTACTTC. The full variable domain, with the rest looked up from reference TRBV5-1 and TRBJ2-7, is KAGVTQTPRYLIKTRGQQVTLSCSPISGHRSVSWYQQTPGQGLQFLFEYFSETQRNKGNFPGRFSGRQFSNSRSEMNVSTLELGDSALYLCASNLAGGENYEQYFGPGTRLTVT.

In its sample, this clone was seen a few times. The chain has TRBV10-3 and TRBJ2-1, with TRBD2 matching over 8 bases. This CDR3 contains 15 residues. From germline, CDR1 is ENHRY and CDR2 SYGVKD. After removal of 2 bases from V and 4 bases from J, the junction contained 4 bases not matched to a gene. CDR3 loop: CAISEGTRSYNEQFF. DNA of the CDR3: TGTGCCATCAGTGAGGGGACTAGATCATACAATGAGCAGTTCTTC.

A few counts support this clone. The rearrangement joins TRBV5-4 to TRBJ1-2, with D perhaps matching TRBD1 (5 bases). With 0 bases removed from V and 7 bases from J, the gap between germline ends came to 10 bases. The CDR3 extends over 13 amino acids. In germline, CDR1 is SGHNT, CDR2 YYREEE (reference sequence). The CDR3 nucleotides are TGTGCCAGCAGCTTGGAGGGGCCGCTTGGCTACACCTTC. Translation gives CASSLEGPLGYTF.

The chain is built from TRBV7-9 and TRBJ1-2; TRBD1 agrees at 7 bases. The trim removed 3 bases at V and 8 bases at J, leaving 3 bases unmatched. The CDR3 covers 12 residues. Germline V gene lookup returns CDR1 SEHNR and CDR2 FQNEAQ (reference sequence). As DNA, the CDR3 is TGTGCCAGCAGCTTGTCAGGGGGAGGCTACACCTTC. Translated, it gives CASSLSGGGYTF.

This clone was observed a handful of times. This rearrangement joins TRBV6-1 to TRBJ1-2; the match to TRBD1 covers 7 bases. After removal of 6 bases from V and 2 bases from J, the junction contained 3 bases not matched to a gene. In germline, CDR1 is MNHNS, CDR2 SASEGT. The CDR3 covers 13 residues. The CDR3 protein is CASRATGNYGYTF. The CDR3 DNA is TGTGCCAGCAGGGCGACAGGGAACTATGGCTACACCTTC.

The J gene is TRBJ2-7, the V gene TRBV11-2, with a possible D match to TRBD2 (5 bases). This CDR3 has 13 amino acids. Deletions cut 1 base from V and 6 bases from J, with 10 bases between. Germline CDR1 is SGHAT and CDR2 is FQNNGV. The CDR3 spells CASSLATRAEQYF. CDR3 DNA: TGTGCCAGCAGCTTAGCCACTAGAGCCGAGCAGTACTTC. The whole variable domain, filled in from reference TRBV11-2 and TRBJ2-7, reads EAGVAQSPRYKIIEKRQSVAFWCNPISGHATLYWYQQILGQGPKLLIQFQNNGVVDDSQLPKDRFSAERLKGVDSTLKIQPAKLEDSAVYLCASSLATRAEQYFGPGTRLTVT.

This clone was counted between two and nine times. The chain employs TRBV6-1 and TRBJ2-2, with 8 nucleotides matching TRBD2. The CDR3 has 15 residues. Losses at the gene ends were 0 bases for V and 4 bases for J; bases not matched to a gene: 1. Germline V gene data show CDR1 as MNHNS and CDR2 as SASEGT. The CDR3 nucleotides are TGTGCCAGCAGTGAAGCGCGGGGGGCCACCGGGGAGCTGTTTTTT. Amino acids: CASSEARGATGELFF.

The table lists this clone with a few counts. The rearrangement uses TRBV20-1 and TRBJ2-7, with D possibly matching TRBD1 (6 bases). CDR1 and CDR2 (germline): DFQATT, SNEGSKA (reference sequence). Trimming left V 4 bases short and J 6 bases short, with 7 bases between. This CDR3 has 10 amino acids. The CDR3: CSATGAEQYF. The DNA of the CDR3 is TGCAGTGCTACAGGGGCCGAGCAGTACTTC.

For this clone: Other nucleotide sequences in the sample specify the same CDR3. This sequence joins TRBV5-1 and TRBJ2-1, with D possibly being TRBD1 (6 bases). Germline loops: CDR1 SGHRS, CDR2 YFSETQ. CDR3 length equals 14 residues. V lost 3 bases, J lost 4 bases, and 11 bases lay in between. CDR3 nucleotide sequence: TGCGCCAGCAGCTCCGGGACAACTTACAATGAGCAGTTCTTC. It translates to CASSSGTTYNEQFF.

The chain recombines TRBV27 with TRBJ2-1, with a weak D call TRBD1 (5 bases). This CDR3 comprises 14 residues. V was trimmed by 2 bases and J by 8 bases, leaving 13 bases between them. Looked up from germline, CDR1 is MNHEY and CDR2 is SMNVEV (reference sequence). CDR3 sequence (DNA): TGTGCCAGCAGTTTAAGGTGGGGCGCGGATGAGCAGTTCTTC. Protein product: CASSLRWGADEQFF.

This clone was recorded a few times. The CDR3 DNA reads TGTGCCAGCAGCTCGACAGGGGGCAATGGTGGCTACACCTTC. Translated, it gives CASSSTGGNGGYTF. V and J are TRBV7-9 and TRBJ1-2; the match to TRBD1 covers 10 bases. The length of the CDR3 is 14 residues. V shed 4 bases, J shed 7 bases, and the junction held 6 bases outside the gene matches. CDR1 SEHNR and CDR2 FQNEAQ come from the germline V gene (reference sequence).

This chain joins TRBV7-9 and TRBJ2-7, with a possible D match to TRBD2 (6 bases). V was clipped by 1 base and J by 0 bases, with 13 bases between them. CDR3 size: 16 residues. In germline, CDR1 is SEHNR, CDR2 FQNEAQ (reference sequence). CDR3 nucleotides: TGTGCCAGCAGCTTAGGCAGGGACTCTAGCTCCTACGAGCAGTACTTC. Protein: CASSLGRDSSSYEQYF.

This chain links TRBV10-2 with TRBJ2-7; possible D gene TRBD1, 5 bases. The germline V gene encodes CDR1 WSHSY and CDR2 SAAADI. Trimming took 4 bases from V and 0 from J, leaving 13 bases between them. This CDR3 contains 15 residues. CDR3: CASSGTGSLSYEQYF. DNA of the CDR3: TGCGCCAGCAGTGGTACAGGCTCCCTCTCCTACGAGCAGTACTTC.

There are a few counts of this clone. V and J are TRBV25-1 and TRBJ2-1; D possibly corresponds to TRBD2 (6 bases). The CDR3 has 14 residues. The V gene lost 2 bases and the J gene lost 4 bases, with 9 bases spanning the gap. Per the germline V gene, CDR1 is MGHDK and CDR2 is SYGVNS. The CDR3 DNA reads as TGTGCCAGCAGTGAACACGGGAGTTACAATGAGCAGTTCTTC. This encodes CASSEHGSYNEQFF.

The chain couples TRBV19 to TRBJ2-5; tentatively, D is TRBD1 (6 bases). V was trimmed by 7 bases and J by 1 base, leaving 16 bases between them. This CDR3 contains 15 residues. Per germline, CDR1 LNHDA and CDR2 SQIVND (reference sequence). The CDR3 reads CASTENQGSQETQYF. In nucleotides, the CDR3 is TGTGCCAGTACCGAGAACCAGGGGTCCCAAGAGACCCAGTACTTC.

This clone was observed a few times. The rearrangement joins TRBV10-1 to TRBJ1-5; 10 bases are a match to TRBD1. Germline trimming cut 8 bases from V and 0 bases from J; bases unmatched to any gene: 19. The CDR3 is 20 residues long. Germline assignment: CDR1 WNHNN and CDR2 SYGVQD (reference sequence). The CDR3 here is CASGTLYTGQGFYSNQPQHF. CDR3 sequence (DNA): TGCGCCAGCGGGACTCTCTACACGGGACAGGGGTTCTATAGCAATCAGCCCCAGCATTTT.

This clone came up a few times. The CDR3: CSVEGFKTGAGNNEQFF. CDR3 nucleotide sequence: TGCAGCGTTGAGGGATTCAAGACAGGGGCGGGCAACAATGAGCAGTTCTTC. The chain employs TRBV29-1 and TRBJ2-1, with TRBD1 matching over 8 bases. CDR3 length equals 17 residues. V was clipped by 3 bases and J by 5 bases; unmatched bases: 15. The V gene's germline CDR1 is SQVTM and CDR2 ANQGSEA.